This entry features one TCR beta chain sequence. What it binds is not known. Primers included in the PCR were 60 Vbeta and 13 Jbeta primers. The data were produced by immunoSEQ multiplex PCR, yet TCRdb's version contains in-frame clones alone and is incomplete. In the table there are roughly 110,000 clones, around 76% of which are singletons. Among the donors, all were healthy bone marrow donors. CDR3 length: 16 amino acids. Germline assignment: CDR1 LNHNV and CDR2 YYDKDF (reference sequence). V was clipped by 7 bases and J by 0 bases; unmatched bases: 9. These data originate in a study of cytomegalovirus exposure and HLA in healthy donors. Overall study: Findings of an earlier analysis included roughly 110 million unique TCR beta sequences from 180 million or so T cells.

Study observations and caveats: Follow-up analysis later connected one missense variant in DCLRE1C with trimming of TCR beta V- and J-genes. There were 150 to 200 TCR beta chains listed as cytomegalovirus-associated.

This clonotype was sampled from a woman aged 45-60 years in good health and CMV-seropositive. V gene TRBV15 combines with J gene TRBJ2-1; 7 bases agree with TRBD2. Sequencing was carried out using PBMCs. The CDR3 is CATTGGKIPSYNEQFF. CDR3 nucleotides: TGTGCCACCACCGGGGGGAAGATCCCCTCCTACAATGAGCAGTTCTTC.